These 29 T cell receptor beta chains share one sample of origin, sequenced in a study of T cell changes during pregnancy in multiple sclerosis. The assay was immunoSEQ multiplex PCR, and TCRdb's table has in-frame clones only and misses some. The sample holds about 98,000 clones, about 90% seen once. The specimen comprised peripheral blood, sampled after pregnancy. Receptors were obtained from a female donor in good health, enrolled as a control in a pregnancy study.

This chain links TRBV19 with TRBJ1-1; 8 positions agree with TRBD1. This CDR3 contains 17 residues. The V gene end was trimmed by 7 bases and the J gene end by 1 base; junction bases not matched to a gene: 14. Germline V gene data show CDR1 as LNHDA and CDR2 as SQIVND (reference sequence). For the CDR3, the DNA is TGTGCCAGTAATAAATTCGGTTTTGGGACAGGGAACACTGAAGCTTTCTTT. As protein: CASNKFGFGTGNTEAFF.

This chain uses TRBV1 with TRBJ2-7; the DNA was not used to check the table's D call, TRBD1. TRBV1 is labeled a pseudogene. The CDR3 totals 19 residues. Here the CDR3 reads CTSSQEETAIFPISYEQYF. The DNA of the CDR3 is TGCACCAGCAGCCAAGAGGAGACAGCGATCTTCCCTATCTCCTACGAGCAGTACTTC.

This chain connects TRBV11-2 to TRBJ2-5; possible D gene TRBD2, 5 bases. In germline, CDR1 is SGHAT, CDR2 FQNNGV. This CDR3 region has 14 residues. Trimming removed 3 bases at V and 5 bases at J, with 13 bases between. This CDR3 is CASSFGGSQETQYF. In DNA, the CDR3 is TGTGCCAGCAGCTTTGGCGGGTCTCAGGAGACCCAGTACTTC.

The V gene is TRBV29-1, the J gene TRBJ2-1; D not certain. The V gene lost 5 bases and the J gene lost 5 bases, with 19 bases spanning the gap. The CDR3 runs to 15 residues. Germline V gives CDR1 SQVTM, CDR2 ANQGSEA. The CDR3 loop reads CSVPTLYPPDNEQFF. The CDR3, as DNA: TGCAGCGTTCCTACCCTTTATCCTCCGGACAATGAGCAGTTCTTC.

The chain uses TRBV12-1 and TRBJ2-7; the listed D gene, TRBD1, was not tested against the DNA. TRBV12-1 is a pseudogene locus. There are 10 residues in the CDR3. The CDR3 DNA reads as TGTGCCAGCACCACCTACGAGCAGTACTTC. Amino acid sequence: CASTTYEQYF.

This chain links TRBV6-1 with TRBJ2-1, with 7 bases aligning to TRBD1. The CDR3 totals 15 residues. CDR1 MNHNS and CDR2 SASEGT come from the germline V gene. V gave up 7 bases and J gave up 2 bases; unmatched junction bases: 8. The CDR3 DNA sequence: TGTGCCAGCACACCCGACAGGGCACCCTACAATGAGCAGTTCTTC. Protein: CASTPDRAPYNEQFF.

This rearrangement joins TRBV6-1 to TRBJ1-1; TRBD1 is a possible D gene (5 bases). With 4 bases removed from V and 1 base from J, the gap between germline ends came to 19 bases. There are 17 residues in the CDR3. Germline V CDR1 and CDR2: MNHNS, SASEGT. CDR3 loop: CASSARDLHPGNTEAFF. In DNA, the CDR3 is TGTGCCAGCAGTGCCAGGGATCTACACCCGGGGAACACTGAAGCTTTCTTT.

This chain joins TRBV19 and TRBJ1-1, with D possibly matching TRBD1 (5 bases). The CDR3 contains 13 residues. Germline lookup yields CDR1 LNHDA and CDR2 SQIVND (reference sequence). V was clipped by 5 bases and J by 1 base, with 8 bases between them. Here the CDR3 reads CASSPGQNTEAFF. For the CDR3, the DNA is TGTGCCAGTAGTCCCGGACAGAACACTGAAGCTTTCTTT.

This clone was counted a single time. The chain uses TRBV7-9 and TRBJ2-5; weak D call: TRBD1 (5 bases). Germline CDR1 and CDR2: SEHNR and FQNEAQ (reference sequence). The CDR3 is made up of 15 amino acids. Trimming took 4 bases from V and 4 from J, leaving 16 bases between them. CDR3 loop: CASSSGPEFGETQYF. CDR3 DNA sequence: TGTGCCAGCAGCTCAGGGCCCGAGTTTGGAGAGACCCAGTACTTC.

CDR3 protein: CASRARVSYNEQFF. CDR3 DNA sequence: TGTGCCAGCAGGGCCAGGGTCTCCTACAATGAGCAGTTCTTC. The gene calls are TRBV28 and TRBJ2-1, with a possible D match to TRBD1 (5 bases). Per the germline V gene, CDR1 is MDHEN and CDR2 is SYDVKM. Trimming stripped 6 bases from V and 0 bases from J, with 9 bases between. CDR3 size: 14 residues. Full variable domain (rest looked up from reference TRBV28 and TRBJ2-1): DVKVTQSSRYLVKRTGEKVFLECVQDMDHENMFWYRQDPGLGLRLIYFSYDVKMKEKGDIPEGYSVSREKKERFSLILESASTNQTSMYLCASRARVSYNEQFFGPGTRLTVL.

The V call is TRBV28, the J call TRBJ1-2; 10 nucleotides align to TRBD1. The length of the CDR3 is 17 residues. V gave up 4 bases and J gave up 2 bases; unmatched junction bases: 10. Germline lookup yields CDR1 MDHEN and CDR2 SYDVKM. In nucleotides, the CDR3 is TGTGCCAGCAGTTCGTCGGGACAGGGGTCTAAAAACTATGGCTACACCTTC. Amino acids: CASSSSGQGSKNYGYTF.

The chain links TRBV29-1 to TRBJ2-7; 15 nucleotides match TRBD2. The junction had 9 bases not matched to a gene; V was cut back by 7 bases and J by 2 bases. The CDR3 has 16 residues. CDR1 and CDR2 from the germline V gene are SQVTM and ANQGSEA. In DNA, the CDR3 is TGCAGCGCCTCGGGACTAGCGGGAGGAGGCCCCTACGAGCAGTACTTC. This encodes CSASGLAGGGPYEQYF.

The chain has TRBV2 and TRBJ2-7; weak D call: TRBD2 (6 bases). CDR1 and CDR2 (germline): SNHLY, FYNNEI. This CDR3 comprises 16 residues. Trimming removed 5 bases from V and 3 bases from J, with 20 bases in between. The CDR3 loop is CASSPLHAGLNYEQYF. Here the CDR3 DNA reads TGTGCCAGCAGTCCTCTCCACGCGGGACTGAACTACGAGCAGTACTTC.

This sequence joins TRBV4-2 and TRBJ2-3; TRBD2 might be the D (6 bases). The CDR3 contains 16 residues. Trimming shortened V by 5 bases and J by 0 bases, and 15 bases separated the two germline ends. Per the germline V gene, CDR1 is LGHNA and CDR2 is YNFKEQ. The DNA for the CDR3 is TGTGCCAGCAGCATAACCGGGAGCGGAAGCACAGATACGCAGTATTTT. It yields the protein CASSITGSGSTDTQYF.

The J gene is TRBJ1-2, the V gene TRBV6-5; the D is unclear. The germline V gene has CDR1 MNHEY and CDR2 SVGAGI. The CDR3 length is 13 residues. V was clipped by 4 bases and J by 3 bases, with 9 bases between them. The CDR3 is CASSSEGDYGYTF. The CDR3 DNA reads as TGTGCCAGCAGTTCAGAGGGAGACTATGGCTACACCTTC.

The CDR3 loop reads CASSQVQSGMAQPQHF. The CDR3 DNA reads as TGTGCCAGCAGCCAAGTCCAGTCGGGGATGGCTCAGCCCCAGCATTTT. The chain couples TRBV4-2 to TRBJ1-5; D gene ambiguous. This CDR3 region has 16 residues. With 1 base removed from V and 6 bases from J, the gap between germline ends came to 16 bases. The germline CDR1 and CDR2 sequences are LGHNA and YNFKEQ.

With respect to this clone: A junction boundary mismatches the germline segment, possibly from a read error. This CDR3 is CASSSGLAGGDEQFF. The CDR3 DNA reads TGTGCTAGCAGCTCCGGACTAGCGGGGGGCGATGAGCAGTTCTTC. The V gene is TRBV7-7, the J gene TRBJ2-1; TRBD2 matches at 14 bases. CDR3 length: 15 residues. Germline V lookup: CDR1 SSHAT, CDR2 FNYEAQ (reference sequence). The full variable domain, with the rest looked up from reference TRBV7-7 and TRBJ2-1, is GAGVSQSPRYKVTKRGQDVTLRCDPISSHATLYWYQQALGQGPEFLTYFNYEAQPDKSGLPSDRFSAERPEGSISTLTIQRTEQRDSAMYRCASSSGLAGGDEQFFGPGTRLTVL.

In its sample, this clone was seen once. The V call is TRBV29-1, the J call TRBJ2-7, with D maybe TRBD1 (6 bases). Germline lookup yields CDR1 SQVTM and CDR2 ANQGSEA. The CDR3 loop spans 13 amino acids. Trimming took 6 bases from V and 1 from J, leaving 13 bases between them. The CDR3 DNA reads as TGCAGCGTCTCCGGGACACTTTCCTACGAGCAGTACTTC. This translates into CSVSGTLSYEQYF.

This clone was counted a single time. J is TRBJ2-5 and V is TRBV30, with 11 bases that match TRBD2. Looked up from germline, CDR1 is GTSNPN and CDR2 is SVGIG (reference sequence). Germline trimming cut 1 base from V and 5 bases from J; bases unmatched to any gene: 9. The CDR3 runs to 16 residues. Here the CDR3 reads CAWSDLGTSGRETQYF. As DNA, the CDR3 is TGTGCCTGGAGTGACCTAGGGACTAGCGGACGGGAGACCCAGTACTTC.

This chain uses TRBV5-4 with TRBJ1-2; no clear D gene. The germline CDR1 and CDR2 sequences are SGHNT and YYREEE (reference sequence). The CDR3 is 13 residues long. V was cut by 4 bases and J by 3 bases, with 10 bases left in between. Here the CDR3 reads CASSQVRDYGYTF. CDR3 DNA: TGTGCCAGCAGCCAAGTCCGAGACTATGGCTACACCTTC.

The rearrangement joins TRBV5-4 to TRBJ2-1, with 16 bases lining up with TRBD2. The CDR3 covers 16 residues. V lost 3 bases and J lost 6; bases outside the gene matches: 3. CDR1 SGHNT and CDR2 YYREEE come from the germline V gene (reference sequence). The CDR3 DNA reads TGTGCCAGCAGCTCGGGACTAGCGGGGGGGCTCAATGAGCAGTTCTTC. Encoded protein: CASSSGLAGGLNEQFF.

The CDR3 region is CASTPDLRDSSPLHF. The CDR3 DNA is TGCGCCAGCACCCCGGACCTCAGGGACTCTTCACCCCTCCACTTT. The rearrangement links TRBV5-1 to TRBJ1-6; D might be TRBD1 (5 bases). The germline CDR1 and CDR2 sequences are SGHRS and YFSETQ. CDR3 size: 15 residues. Trimming shortened V by 6 bases and J by 9 bases, and 19 bases separated the two germline ends. Full variable domain (remainder filled in from reference TRBV5-1 and TRBJ1-6): KAGVTQTPRYLIKTRGQQVTLSCSPISGHRSVSWYQQTPGQGLQFLFEYFSETQRNKGNFPGRFSGRQFSNSRSEMNVSTLELGDSALYLCASTPDLRDSSPLHFGNGTRLTVT.

The chain joins TRBV14 to TRBJ1-4; possibly TRBD1 for D (6 bases). This CDR3 is 15 amino acids long. CDR1 and CDR2 from the germline V gene are SGHDN and FVKESK. The V end lost 2 bases, the J end lost 7 bases, and 14 bases lay between the germline ends. In nucleotides, the CDR3 is TGTGCCAGCAGCCAACTCCAGGGGAGGGGTGAAAAACTGTTTTTT. As protein: CASSQLQGRGEKLFF.

This chain joins TRBV4-1 and TRBJ2-2; D is possibly TRBD1 (6 bases). The CDR3 has 16 residues. The V and J ends lost 0 bases and 5 bases respectively, with 13 bases between them. Germline loops: CDR1 MGHRA, CDR2 YSYEKL. The CDR3 nucleotides are TGCGCCAGCAGCCAAGATCGAGGGGGACGTACCGGGGAGCTGTTTTTT. It specifies CASSQDRGGRTGELFF.

The J gene is TRBJ2-5, the V gene TRBV18, with 8 bases lining up with TRBD2. The CDR3 has 16 residues. V trimming: 3 bases; J trimming: 3 bases; junction bases outside the gene matches: 9. The germline CDR1 and CDR2 sequences are KGHSH and LQKENI. The CDR3 DNA reads TGTGCCAGCTCACCCCCCCTATTCGGGGGGGAAGAGACCCAGTACTTC. Its protein product is CASSPPLFGGEETQYF.

The chain recombines TRBV7-9 with TRBJ2-5, with 7 positions matching TRBD1. The germline gives CDR1 SEHNR, CDR2 FQNEAQ (reference sequence). The CDR3 contains 15 residues. The V gene end was trimmed by 1 base and the J gene end by 1 base; junction bases not matched to a gene: 3. CDR3 sequence reads: CASSLEQGPQETQYF. The CDR3 DNA reads as TGTGCCAGCAGCTTAGAACAGGGGCCCCAAGAGACCCAGTACTTC.

The chain is built from TRBV7-2 and TRBJ1-3; possibly TRBD1 for D (5 bases). Germline V gene data show CDR1 as SGHTA and CDR2 as FQGNSA. The length of the CDR3 is 15 residues. Trimming left V 5 bases short and J 0 bases short, with 11 bases between. The CDR3 here is CASSPQVLSGNTIYF. The CDR3 DNA reads TGTGCCAGCAGCCCACAGGTGCTCTCTGGAAACACCATATATTTT.

The CDR3 nucleotides are TGTGCCAGCACTCAAGCAGGCCCCAGCTCCTACGAGCAGTACTTC. Translation: CASTQAGPSSYEQYF. This sequence joins TRBV6-6 and TRBJ2-7; D gene ambiguous. The CDR3 is made up of 15 amino acids. Germline assignment: CDR1 MNHNY and CDR2 SVGAGI (reference sequence). V lost 7 bases to trimming and J lost 0 bases, with 16 bases between them.

The chain uses TRBV28 and TRBJ2-7; no clear D. The V gene lost 3 bases and the J gene lost 1 base, with 7 bases spanning the gap. The CDR3 consists of 13 residues. Germline CDR1 is MDHEN and CDR2 is SYDVKM. The CDR3 DNA is TGTGCCAGCAGTTTGGGCAGTTCCTACGAGCAGTACTTC. This gives the protein CASSLGSSYEQYF.